This entry concerns a single T cell receptor (beta chain). Germline values: CDR1 LNHDA, CDR2 SQIVND (reference sequence). The CDR3 loop spans 21 amino acids. The V gene end was trimmed by 0 bases and the J gene end by 1 base; junction bases not matched to a gene: 15. The data belong to a study of shared T cell receptors in the human thymus. Sequencing was performed with immunoSEQ multiplex PCR; in TCRdb, only in-frame clones are kept and a portion is missing. This table has more than 550,000 clones, about 89% appearing once. This same sample was also part of a study on human thymus T cells. That report notes: Biased V and J segment usage appeared in thymus and peripheral blood.

The chain combines TRBV19 with TRBJ1-5; 10 bases line up with TRBD1. This receptor was taken from a boy younger than two with a congenital heart defect. The sample taken for sequencing was thymocytes. The CDR3 region is CASSIDRGGATGGESNQPQHF. The CDR3 DNA sequence: TGTGCCAGTAGTATAGATCGCGGTGGGGCGACAGGGGGCGAAAGCAATCAGCCCCAGCATTTT.